These 17 T cell receptor beta chains came from one sample sequenced in a study of a mutant IDH1 vaccine in newly diagnosed glioma. No antigens are known for them. Time point denoted: week 35, safety follow-up. Every vaccine dose comprised 300 ug of mutant IDH1 20-mer peptide plus topical imiquimod. Repertoires were generated with immunoSEQ multiplex PCR, while TCRdb's copy carries only in-frame clones and drops some. The sample consists of some 60,000 clones, 80% to 90% of them appearing once. The specimen was PBMCs, collected from a glioma patient whose treatment included an IDH1 peptide vaccine. These receptors came from a man aged 35-49 years with glioma.

V is TRBV10-3 and J is TRBJ2-7; D is unclear. The CDR3 covers 12 residues. V shed 6 bases and J shed 1 base, with 7 bases lying between them. CDR1 and CDR2 from the germline V gene are ENHRY and SYGVKD. CDR3 nucleotide sequence: TGTGCCATCAGAGCAGGATCCTACGAGCAGTACTTC. It yields the protein CAIRAGSYEQYF.

The chain carries TRBV2 and TRBJ2-2; D perhaps matches TRBD2 (6 bases). The CDR3 has 14 residues. Germline V gene sequence: CDR1 SNHLY, CDR2 FYNNEI. Trimming stripped 7 bases from V and 3 bases from J, with 12 bases between. The CDR3 loop reads CASKPAGYTGELFF. The CDR3 DNA reads as TGTGCCAGCAAGCCTGCGGGATACACCGGGGAGCTGTTTTTT.

The chain employs TRBV7-2 and TRBJ1-3; D not resolved. This CDR3 spans 15 amino acids. Trimming took off 5 bases at V and 0 bases at J, with 11 bases between the two ends. The germline V gene has CDR1 SGHTA and CDR2 FQGNSA. The DNA for the CDR3 is TGTGCCAGCAGCCCTGGAAAGAGCTCTGGAAACACCATATATTTT. This sequence encodes CASSPGKSSGNTIYF.

As DNA, the CDR3 is TGTGCCAGCAGTGACCAATCCGGGGGAAGTCAGCCCCAGCATTTT. Protein sequence: CASSDQSGGSQPQHF. The V call is TRBV2, the J call TRBJ1-5; the D gene is possibly TRBD1 (5 bases). V dropped 3 bases and J dropped 6 bases, with 15 bases sitting between them. Germline values: CDR1 SNHLY, CDR2 FYNNEI. The CDR3 has 15 residues.

The sample holds a few counts of this clone. The chain combines TRBV6-6 with TRBJ2-7; D may match TRBD1 or TRBD2 (5 bases each). Germline V gene sequence: CDR1 MNHNY, CDR2 SVGAGI (reference sequence). This CDR3 spans 15 amino acids. V was pared by 2 bases and J by 1 base, with 12 bases between. Written as DNA, the CDR3 is TGTGCCAGCAGTTACGACTCCGGGGCATCCTACGAGCAGTACTTC. Its protein product is CASSYDSGASYEQYF.

The chain employs TRBV5-4 and TRBJ2-7; tentatively, D is TRBD1 (6 bases). CDR1 and CDR2 (germline): SGHNT, YYREEE (reference sequence). Trimming cost V 1 base and J 3 bases, with 14 bases left between them. The CDR3 runs 15 residues. CDR3 in amino acids: CASSLLGQPYYEQYF. CDR3 nucleotide sequence: TGTGCCAGCAGCTTGTTAGGACAGCCCTACTACGAGCAGTACTTC.

The V gene is TRBV7-8, the J gene TRBJ1-6, with D tentatively TRBD1 (6 bases). Trimming cost V 0 bases and J 5 bases, with 14 bases left between them. The CDR3 is made up of 17 amino acids. Germline V gives CDR1 SGHVS, CDR2 FQNEAQ. The CDR3 sequence: CASSLAPGHFDNSPLHF. The CDR3 region has the DNA TGTGCCAGCAGCTTAGCCCCGGGACATTTCGATAATTCACCCCTCCACTTT.

The gene calls are TRBV2 and TRBJ1-4; TRBD1 might be the D (6 bases). The ends were cut back, 5 bases at V and 5 bases at J, with 15 bases in the middle. The length of the CDR3 is 15 residues. Per the germline V gene, CDR1 is SNHLY and CDR2 is FYNNEI. The CDR3: CASSPGQSLNEKLFF. CDR3 coding DNA: TGTGCCAGCAGTCCTGGACAGTCTTTAAATGAAAAACTGTTTTTT.

This clone came up once. The chain has TRBV7-9 and TRBJ2-2; D might be TRBD2 (5 bases). In germline, CDR1 is SEHNR, CDR2 FQNEAQ (reference sequence). The V gene lost 3 bases and the J gene lost 5 bases, with 10 bases spanning the gap. CDR3 length equals 14 residues. CDR3 region: CASSFDGRTGELFF. The CDR3 bases are TGTGCCAGCAGCTTCGATGGGAGAACCGGGGAGCTGTTTTTT.

The V call is TRBV4-2, the J call TRBJ2-7, with 10 nucleotides matching TRBD2. CDR3 size: 16 residues. Unmatched junction bases numbered 5, after V lost 2 bases and J lost 1 base. The germline CDR1 and CDR2 sequences are LGHNA and YNFKEQ. The DNA for the CDR3 is TGTGCCAGCAGCCAATACGGGACTAGCGATTCCTACGAGCAGTACTTC. Its translation is CASSQYGTSDSYEQYF.

The gene calls are TRBV21-1 and TRBJ2-1; the D call TRBD1 from the table was never checked on the DNA. TRBV21-1 is a known pseudogene. CDR3 length: 15 amino acids. The CDR3 loop is CASSPRQGPYNEQFF. CDR3 coding DNA: TGTGCCAGCAGCCCCCGACAGGGTCCCTACAATGAGCAGTTCTTC.

V usage is TRBV14 and J usage is TRBJ2-1; TRBD2 aligns across 11 bases. The CDR3 loop spans 17 amino acids. The J segment lost 5 bases and the V segment lost 4 bases, leaving 10 bases of the junction unmatched. The germline CDR1 and CDR2 sequences are SGHDN and FVKESK. The CDR3 coding sequence is TGTGCCAGCAGCCCAAGCCCGGGACTAGCGGTCCACAATGAGCAGTTCTTC. It codes for CASSPSPGLAVHNEQFF.

Here the CDR3 DNA reads TGTGCCAGCAGTTCCAGGGGCCCCCTCTCTGGCTACACCTTC. Translated, it gives CASSSRGPLSGYTF. The chain combines TRBV7-2 with TRBJ1-2; TRBD1 might be the D (6 bases). This CDR3 spans 14 amino acids. V was cut by 6 bases and J by 7 bases, with 18 bases left in between. The germline V gene has CDR1 SGHTA and CDR2 FQGNSA.

The chain uses TRBV10-3 and TRBJ2-5; maybe TRBD1 (6 bases). V was shortened by 4 bases and J by 3 bases, with 21 bases between the two germline ends. CDR1 and CDR2 (germline): ENHRY, SYGVKD. CDR3 length: 17 amino acids. This CDR3 reads CAISGRQVQLPEETQYF. The CDR3 DNA is TGTGCCATCAGTGGGAGACAGGTCCAATTACCAGAAGAGACCCAGTACTTC.

J is TRBJ1-5 and V is TRBV10-2, with TRBD1 matching 7 bases. The ends lost 3 bases at V and 0 bases at J; junction bases unmatched: 8. CDR1 is WSHSY, CDR2 SAAADI, per germline. The CDR3 is 17 amino acids. The CDR3 DNA follows: TGCGCCAGCAGTGAATTCCAGGGGGTTTATAGCAATCAGCCCCAGCATTTT. Translation: CASSEFQGVYSNQPQHF.

V usage is TRBV27 and J usage is TRBJ1-2, with TRBD1 matching 8 bases. After removal of 0 bases from V and 8 bases from J, the junction contained 11 bases not matched to a gene. The germline V gene has CDR1 MNHEY and CDR2 SMNVEV (reference sequence). The CDR3 spans 16 residues. The CDR3: CASSLSPGQGLNGYTF. CDR3 DNA sequence: TGTGCCAGCAGTTTATCCCCCGGACAGGGCCTCAACGGCTACACCTTC.

The chain recombines TRBV4-2 with TRBJ1-4; TRBD1 is a possible D gene (6 bases). This CDR3 is built from 15 residues. Germline loops: CDR1 LGHNA, CDR2 YNFKEQ. V was cut by 1 base and J by 4 bases, with 10 bases left in between. The CDR3 nucleotides are TGTGCCAGCAGCCAAGCGGACAGCATTAATGAAAAACTGTTTTTT. As protein: CASSQADSINEKLFF.